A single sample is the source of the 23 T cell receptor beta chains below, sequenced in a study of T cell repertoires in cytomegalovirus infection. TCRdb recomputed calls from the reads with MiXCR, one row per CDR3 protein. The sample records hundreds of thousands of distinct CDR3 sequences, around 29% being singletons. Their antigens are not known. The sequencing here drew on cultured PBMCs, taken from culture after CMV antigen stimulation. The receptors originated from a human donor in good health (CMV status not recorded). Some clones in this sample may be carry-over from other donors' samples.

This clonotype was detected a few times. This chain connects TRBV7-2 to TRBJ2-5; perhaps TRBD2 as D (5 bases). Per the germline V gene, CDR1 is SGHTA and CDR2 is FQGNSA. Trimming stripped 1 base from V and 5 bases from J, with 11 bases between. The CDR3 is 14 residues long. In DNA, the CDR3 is TGTGCCAGCAGCTTAGGGATAGCGCAGGAGACCCAGTACTTC. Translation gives CASSLGIAQETQYF.

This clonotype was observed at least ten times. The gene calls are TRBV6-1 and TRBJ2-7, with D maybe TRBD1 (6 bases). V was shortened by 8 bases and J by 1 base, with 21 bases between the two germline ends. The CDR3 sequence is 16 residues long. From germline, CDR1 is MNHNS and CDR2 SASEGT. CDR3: CASFSVGGQSSYEQYF. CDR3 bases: TGTGCCAGCTTCTCTGTAGGAGGACAGTCGTCCTACGAGCAGTACTTC.

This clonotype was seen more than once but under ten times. CDR3 in amino acids: CASSSVDRGPNTEAFF. The CDR3 DNA sequence: TGTGCCAGCAGTTCAGTAGACAGGGGGCCGAACACTGAAGCTTTCTTT. The V call is TRBV28, the J call TRBJ1-1; 10 nucleotides agree with TRBD1. The CDR3 runs to 16 residues. The trim removed 4 bases at V and 1 base at J, leaving 6 bases unmatched. Germline loops: CDR1 MDHEN, CDR2 SYDVKM.

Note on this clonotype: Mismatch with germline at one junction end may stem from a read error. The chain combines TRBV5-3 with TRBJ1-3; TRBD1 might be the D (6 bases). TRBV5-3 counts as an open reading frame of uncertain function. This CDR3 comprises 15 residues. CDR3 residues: CASSLDSYSGNTIYF. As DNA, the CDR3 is TGTGCCAGCAGCTTGGACAGCTACTCTGGAAACACCATATATTTT.

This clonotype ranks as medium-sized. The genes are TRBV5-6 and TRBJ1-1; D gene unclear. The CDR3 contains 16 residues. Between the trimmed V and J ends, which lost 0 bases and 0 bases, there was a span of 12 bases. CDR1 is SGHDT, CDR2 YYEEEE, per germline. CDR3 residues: CASSLDPGIMNTEAFF. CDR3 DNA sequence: TGTGCCAGCAGCTTGGACCCGGGGATCATGAACACTGAAGCTTTCTTT.

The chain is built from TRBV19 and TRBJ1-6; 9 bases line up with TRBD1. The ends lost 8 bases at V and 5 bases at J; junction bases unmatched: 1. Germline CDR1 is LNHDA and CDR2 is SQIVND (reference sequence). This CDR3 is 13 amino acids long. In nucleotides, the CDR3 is TGTGCCAGTCGGACAGGGGATAATTCACCCCTCCACTTT. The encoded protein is CASRTGDNSPLHF.

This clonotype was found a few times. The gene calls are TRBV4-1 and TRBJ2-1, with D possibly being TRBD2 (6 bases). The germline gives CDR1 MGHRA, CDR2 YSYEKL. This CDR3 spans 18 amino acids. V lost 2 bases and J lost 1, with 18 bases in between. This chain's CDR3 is CASSQSSPGEGSYNEQFF. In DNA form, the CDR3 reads TGCGCCAGCAGCCAATCCTCCCCGGGAGAAGGATCCTACAATGAGCAGTTCTTC.

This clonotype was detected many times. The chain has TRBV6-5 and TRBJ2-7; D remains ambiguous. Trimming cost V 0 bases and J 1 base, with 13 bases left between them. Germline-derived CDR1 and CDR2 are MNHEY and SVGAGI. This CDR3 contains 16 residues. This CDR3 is CASSYSLPGRSYEQYF. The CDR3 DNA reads TGTGCCAGCAGTTACTCGCTCCCCGGACGGTCCTACGAGCAGTACTTC.

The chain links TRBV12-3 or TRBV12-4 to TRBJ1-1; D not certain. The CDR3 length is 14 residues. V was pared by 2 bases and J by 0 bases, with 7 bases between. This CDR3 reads CASSLLSMNTEAFF. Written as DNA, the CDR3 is TGTGCCAGCAGTTTACTCAGCATGAACACTGAAGCTTTCTTT.

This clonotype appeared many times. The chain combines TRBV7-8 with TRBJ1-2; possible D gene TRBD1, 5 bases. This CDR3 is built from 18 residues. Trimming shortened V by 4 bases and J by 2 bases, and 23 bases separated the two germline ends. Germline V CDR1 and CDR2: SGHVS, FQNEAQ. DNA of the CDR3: TGTGCCAGCAGCTCTCTAAGCCTCTCGGGGCAGTTCAACTATGGCTACACCTTC. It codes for CASSSLSLSGQFNYGYTF.

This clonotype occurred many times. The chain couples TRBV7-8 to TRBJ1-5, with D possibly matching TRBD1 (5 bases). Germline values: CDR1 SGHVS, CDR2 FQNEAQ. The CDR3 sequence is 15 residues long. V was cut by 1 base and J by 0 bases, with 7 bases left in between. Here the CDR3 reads CASSLGGTSNQPQHF. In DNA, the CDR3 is TGTGCCAGCAGCTTAGGGGGGACTAGCAATCAGCCCCAGCATTTT. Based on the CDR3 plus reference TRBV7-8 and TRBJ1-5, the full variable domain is GAGVSQSPRYKVAKRGQDVALRCDPISGHVSLFWYQQALGQGPEFLTYFQNEAQLDKSGLPSDRFFAERPEGSVSTLKIQRTQQEDSAVYLCASSLGGTSNQPQHFGDGTRLSIL.

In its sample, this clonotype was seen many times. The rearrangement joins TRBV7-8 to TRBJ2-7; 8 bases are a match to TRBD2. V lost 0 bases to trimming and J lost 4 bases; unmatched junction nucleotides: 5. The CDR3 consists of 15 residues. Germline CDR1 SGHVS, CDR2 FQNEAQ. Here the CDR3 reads CASSLATREGYEQYF. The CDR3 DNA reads TGTGCCAGCAGCTTAGCGACTCGGGAGGGGTACGAGCAGTACTTC.

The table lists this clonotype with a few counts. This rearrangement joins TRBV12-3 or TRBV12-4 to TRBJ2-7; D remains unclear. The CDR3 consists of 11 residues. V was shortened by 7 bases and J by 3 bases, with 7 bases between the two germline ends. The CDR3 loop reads CASTPGYEQYF. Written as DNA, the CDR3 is TGTGCCAGCACTCCGGGCTACGAGCAGTACTTC.

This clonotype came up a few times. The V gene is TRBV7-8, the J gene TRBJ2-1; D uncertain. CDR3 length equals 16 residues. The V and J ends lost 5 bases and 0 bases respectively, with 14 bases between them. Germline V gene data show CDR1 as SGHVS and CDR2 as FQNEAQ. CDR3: CASSLRTIHSYNEQFF. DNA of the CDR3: TGTGCCAGCAGCCTAAGAACCATACACTCCTACAATGAGCAGTTCTTC.

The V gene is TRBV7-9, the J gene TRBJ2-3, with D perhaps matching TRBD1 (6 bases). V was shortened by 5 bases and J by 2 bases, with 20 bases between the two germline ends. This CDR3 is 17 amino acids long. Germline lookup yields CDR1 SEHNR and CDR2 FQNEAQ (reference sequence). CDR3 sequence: CASSPQSNRDITDTQYF. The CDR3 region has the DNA TGTGCCAGCAGCCCCCAGAGTAACAGGGATATCACAGATACGCAGTATTTT.

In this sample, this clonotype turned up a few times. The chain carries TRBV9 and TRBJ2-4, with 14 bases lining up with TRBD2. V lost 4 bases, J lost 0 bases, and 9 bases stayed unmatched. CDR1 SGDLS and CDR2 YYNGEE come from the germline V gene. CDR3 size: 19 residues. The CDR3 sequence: CASSPSGLAGELAKNIQYF. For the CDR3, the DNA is TGTGCCAGCAGCCCCTCGGGACTAGCGGGGGAGCTAGCCAAAAACATTCAGTACTTC.

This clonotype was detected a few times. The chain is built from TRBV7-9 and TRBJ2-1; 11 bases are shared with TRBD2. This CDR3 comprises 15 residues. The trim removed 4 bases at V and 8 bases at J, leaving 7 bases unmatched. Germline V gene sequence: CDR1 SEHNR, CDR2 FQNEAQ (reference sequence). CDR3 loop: CASSSGLAAWDEQFF. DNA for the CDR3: TGTGCCAGCAGCTCGGGACTAGCGGCGTGGGATGAGCAGTTCTTC. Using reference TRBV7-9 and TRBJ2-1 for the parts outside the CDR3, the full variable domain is DTGVSQNPRHKITKRGQNVTFRCDPISEHNRLYWYRQTLGQGPEFLTYFQNEAQLEKSRLLSDRFSAERPKGSFSTLEIQRTEQGDSAMYLCASSSGLAAWDEQFFGPGTRLTVL.

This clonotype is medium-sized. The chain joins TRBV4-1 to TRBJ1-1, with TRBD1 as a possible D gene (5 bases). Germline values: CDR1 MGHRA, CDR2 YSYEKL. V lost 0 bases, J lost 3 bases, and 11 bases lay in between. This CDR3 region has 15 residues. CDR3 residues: CASSQDGVGDTEAFF. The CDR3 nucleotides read TGCGCCAGCAGCCAAGACGGGGTGGGGGACACTGAAGCTTTCTTT.

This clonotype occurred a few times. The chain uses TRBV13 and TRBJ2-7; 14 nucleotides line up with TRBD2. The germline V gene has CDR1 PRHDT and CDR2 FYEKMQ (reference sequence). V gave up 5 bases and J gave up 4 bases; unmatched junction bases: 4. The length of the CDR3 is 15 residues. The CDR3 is CASSGGLAGVYEQYF. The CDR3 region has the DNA TGTGCCAGCAGCGGGGGACTAGCGGGAGTTTACGAGCAGTACTTC.

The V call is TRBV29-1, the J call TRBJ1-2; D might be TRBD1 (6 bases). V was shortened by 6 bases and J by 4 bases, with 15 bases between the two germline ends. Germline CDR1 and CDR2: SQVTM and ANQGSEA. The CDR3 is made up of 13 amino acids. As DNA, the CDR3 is TGCAGCGTGGTGGGGGGCGCCGGCTATGGCTACACCTTC. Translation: CSVVGGAGYGYTF.

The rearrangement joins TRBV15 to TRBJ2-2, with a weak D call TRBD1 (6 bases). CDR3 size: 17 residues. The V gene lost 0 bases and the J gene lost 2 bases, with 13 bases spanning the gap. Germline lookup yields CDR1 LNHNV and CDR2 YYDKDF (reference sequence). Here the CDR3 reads CATSRDGAGANTGELFF. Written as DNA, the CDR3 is TGTGCCACCAGCAGAGATGGGGCAGGGGCTAACACCGGGGAGCTGTTTTTT. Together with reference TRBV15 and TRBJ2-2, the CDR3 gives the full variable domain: DAMVIQNPRYQVTQFGKPVTLSCSQTLNHNVMYWYQQKSSQAPKLLFHYYDKDFNNEADTPDNFQSRRPNTSFCFLDIRSPGLGDTAMYLCATSRDGAGANTGELFFGEGSRLTVL.

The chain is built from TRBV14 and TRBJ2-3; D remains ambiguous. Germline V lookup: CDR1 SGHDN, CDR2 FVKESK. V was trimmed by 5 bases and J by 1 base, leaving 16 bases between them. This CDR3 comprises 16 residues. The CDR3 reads CASSALLQRGTDTQYF. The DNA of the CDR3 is TGTGCCAGCAGCGCCCTCCTGCAAAGGGGCACAGATACGCAGTATTTT.

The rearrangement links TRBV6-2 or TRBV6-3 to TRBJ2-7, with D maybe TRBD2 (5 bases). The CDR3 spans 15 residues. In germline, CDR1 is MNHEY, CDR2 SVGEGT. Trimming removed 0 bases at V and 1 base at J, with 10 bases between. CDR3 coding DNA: TGTGCCAGCAGTTACTCGAAACTAGGTTCCTACGAGCAGTACTTC. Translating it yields CASSYSKLGSYEQYF.